This is a list of T cell receptor beta chains from one sample in a study of shared clonotypes between healthy human individuals. The data were produced by immunoSEQ multiplex PCR, yet TCRdb's version contains in-frame clones alone and is incomplete. Of a few million clones in the sample, 85% to 95% are singletons; the top ten hold around 1.8%. The sequenced sample was naive CD8+ T cells from PBMCs. Source of these receptors: a man aged 18 to 35 in good health. Some clones in this sample may be carry-over from other donors' samples. The CDR3 runs from the conserved cysteine through the conserved F or W. Each record gives: clone size, D gene, J gene, V gene, CDR3 protein, CDR3 DNA. A D gene is named only where the DNA matches it firmly. Part of the rows lack a size; the others show once, few, many or a class for expanded clones.

clone size: few
D gene: NA
J gene: TRBJ1-1
V gene: TRBV9
CDR3 protein: CASSVGMMGTEAFF
CDR3 DNA: TGTGCCAGCAGCGTTGGGATGATGGGGACTGAAGCTTTCTTT

clone size: NA
D gene: NA
J gene: TRBJ2-1
V gene: TRBV19
CDR3 protein: CASSIIRGRLESSYNEQFF
CDR3 DNA: TGTGCCAGTAGTATAATTCGCGGTCGACTAGAGAGCTCCTACAATGAGCAGTTCTTC

clone size: NA
D gene: TRBD2
J gene: TRBJ2-2
V gene: TRBV10-2
CDR3 protein: CASSSGLAGPNTGELFF
CDR3 DNA: TGCGCCAGCAGCTCCGGACTAGCGGGGCCGAACACCGGGGAGCTGTTTTTT

clone size: NA
D gene: NA
J gene: TRBJ2-7
V gene: TRBV5-1
CDR3 protein: CASSLGDGYEQYF
CDR3 DNA: TGCGCCAGCAGCTTGGGGGACGGCTACGAGCAGTACTTC

clone size: once
D gene: NA
J gene: TRBJ1-1
V gene: TRBV27
CDR3 protein: CASSPTGGYTEAFF
CDR3 DNA: TGTGCCAGCAGCCCGACCGGGGGGTACACTGAAGCTTTCTTT

clone size: NA
D gene: NA
J gene: TRBJ2-7
V gene: TRBV7-9
CDR3 protein: CASSPQASYEQYF
CDR3 DNA: TGTGCCAGCAGCCCCCAAGCTAGCTACGAGCAGTACTTC

clone size: NA
D gene: NA
J gene: TRBJ2-2
V gene: TRBV16
CDR3 protein: CASSPNRAGPYTGELFF
CDR3 DNA: TGTGCCAGCAGCCCAAATCGGGCGGGACCGTACACCGGGGAGCTGTTTTTT

clone size: NA
D gene: NA
J gene: TRBJ2-5
V gene: TRBV28
CDR3 protein: CASSSRDLGWETQYF
CDR3 DNA: TGTGCCAGCAGTAGTCGAGATCTGGGTTGGGAGACCCAGTACTTC

clone size: NA
D gene: NA
J gene: TRBJ2-1
V gene: TRBV6-5
CDR3 protein: CASLSSYNEQFF
CDR3 DNA: TGTGCCAGCTTATCTAGCTACAATGAGCAGTTCTTC

clone size: NA
D gene: NA
J gene: TRBJ1-4
V gene: TRBV28
CDR3 protein: CASSSQGGSNEKLFF
CDR3 DNA: TGTGCCAGCAGTAGTCAAGGGGGGTCTAATGAAAAACTGTTTTTT

clone size: NA
D gene: NA
J gene: TRBJ2-1
V gene: TRBV19
CDR3 protein: CASSMRGYNEQFF
CDR3 DNA: TGTGCCAGTAGTATGAGAGGTTACAATGAGCAGTTCTTC

clone size: NA
D gene: NA
J gene: TRBJ1-1
V gene: TRBV5-8
CDR3 protein: CASSLGRGAEAFF
CDR3 DNA: TGTGCCAGCAGCTTGGGTCGAGGGGCCGAAGCTTTCTTT

clone size: NA
D gene: NA
J gene: TRBJ2-7
V gene: TRBV7-9
CDR3 protein: CASSLNGLTYEQYF
CDR3 DNA: TGTGCCAGCAGCTTAAATGGCCTTACCTACGAGCAGTACTTC

clone size: NA
D gene: TRBD1
J gene: TRBJ1-1
V gene: TRBV15
CDR3 protein: CATSATGGTEAFF
CDR3 DNA: TGTGCCACCAGCGCGACAGGGGGGACTGAAGCTTTCTTT

clone size: NA
D gene: NA
J gene: TRBJ2-7
V gene: TRBV6-5
CDR3 protein: CASSYSEGARYEQYF
CDR3 DNA: TGTGCCAGCAGTTACTCGGAGGGGGCGCGCTACGAGCAGTACTTC

clone size: NA
D gene: NA
J gene: TRBJ2-2
V gene: TRBV13
CDR3 protein: CASILGYQLNTGELFF
CDR3 DNA: TGTGCCAGCATCCTCGGGTATCAACTGAACACCGGGGAGCTGTTTTTT

clone size: NA
D gene: TRBD1
J gene: TRBJ1-2
V gene: TRBV5-8
CDR3 protein: CASSLDRGDYGYTF
CDR3 DNA: TGTGCCAGCAGCTTGGACAGGGGCGACTATGGCTACACCTTC

clone size: NA
D gene: TRBD1
J gene: TRBJ2-3
V gene: TRBV27
CDR3 protein: CASSVTGGGDTQYF
CDR3 DNA: TGTGCCAGCAGTGTGACAGGGGGAGGGGATACGCAGTATTTT

clone size: NA
D gene: TRBD2
J gene: TRBJ2-7
V gene: TRBV19
CDR3 protein: CASSPSSGGSYEQYF
CDR3 DNA: TGTGCCAGTAGCCCCTCGAGCGGGGGGTCCTACGAGCAGTACTTC

clone size: NA
D gene: TRBD2
J gene: TRBJ2-1
V gene: TRBV29-1
CDR3 protein: CSVVAGVDHNEQFF
CDR3 DNA: TGCAGCGTTGTTGCGGGAGTAGATCACAATGAGCAGTTCTTC

clone size: NA
D gene: TRBD2
J gene: TRBJ2-7
V gene: TRBV19
CDR3 protein: CASSITVAGALREQYF
CDR3 DNA: TGTGCCAGTAGTATAACCGTAGCGGGAGCCCTACGAGAGCAGTACTTC

clone size: NA
D gene: NA
J gene: TRBJ2-2
V gene: TRBV9
CDR3 protein: CASSSHREWTGELFF
CDR3 DNA: TGTGCCAGCAGCTCCCACAGGGAATGGACCGGGGAGCTGTTTTTT

clone size: NA
D gene: NA
J gene: TRBJ2-1
V gene: TRBV9
CDR3 protein: CASSVVGAASSYNEQFF
CDR3 DNA: TGTGCCAGCAGCGTAGTTGGAGCGGCCAGCTCCTACAATGAGCAGTTCTTC

clone size: NA
D gene: NA
J gene: TRBJ2-7
V gene: TRBV7-8
CDR3 protein: CASSLDWLTYEQYF
CDR3 DNA: TGTGCCAGCAGCTTAGATTGGCTAACCTACGAGCAGTACTTC

clone size: NA
D gene: NA
J gene: TRBJ2-7
V gene: TRBV5-6
CDR3 protein: CASSEGAGGPYEQYF
CDR3 DNA: TGTGCCAGCAGCGAGGGGGCCGGGGGACCCTACGAGCAGTACTTC

clone size: NA
D gene: TRBD2
J gene: TRBJ2-7
V gene: TRBV27
CDR3 protein: CASSPTAGEKMDEQYF
CDR3 DNA: TGTGCCAGCAGTCCAACCGCGGGAGAGAAGATGGACGAGCAGTACTTC

clone size: NA
D gene: NA
J gene: TRBJ2-3
V gene: TRBV11-2
CDR3 protein: CASSLDRYPTQYF
CDR3 DNA: TGTGCCAGCAGCTTAGACCGTTACCCTACGCAGTATTTT

clone size: NA
D gene: NA
J gene: TRBJ1-3
V gene: TRBV5-4
CDR3 protein: CASSFRSVAPGNTIYF
CDR3 DNA: TGTGCCAGCAGCTTCCGCAGTGTCGCGCCTGGAAACACCATATATTTT

clone size: NA
D gene: TRBD2
J gene: TRBJ2-7
V gene: TRBV10-3
CDR3 protein: CATLTSGSYEQYF
CDR3 DNA: TGTGCCACCCTTACTAGCGGGAGCTACGAGCAGTACTTC

clone size: NA
D gene: NA
J gene: TRBJ1-3
V gene: TRBV19
CDR3 protein: CASEGGPGNTIYF
CDR3 DNA: TGTGCCAGTGAGGGGGGACCTGGAAACACCATATATTTT

clone size: NA
D gene: TRBD1
J gene: TRBJ1-5
V gene: TRBV4-1
CDR3 protein: CASSHATGVHQPQHF
CDR3 DNA: TGCGCCAGCAGCCACGCTACAGGGGTCCACCAGCCCCAGCATTTT

clone size: NA
D gene: TRBD2
J gene: TRBJ2-5
V gene: TRBV11-2
CDR3 protein: CASSLEAGVTETQYF
CDR3 DNA: TGTGCCAGCAGCTTAGAGGCGGGAGTCACAGAGACCCAGTACTTC

clone size: NA
D gene: TRBD2
J gene: TRBJ2-5
V gene: TRBV30
CDR3 protein: CASDLGPFSREVETQYF
CDR3 DNA: TGTGCCTCCGACCTCGGACCGTTCTCCCGGGAGGTAGAGACCCAGTACTTC

clone size: NA
D gene: TRBD2
J gene: TRBJ2-5
V gene: TRBV9
CDR3 protein: CASSGGLARWETQYF
CDR3 DNA: TGTGCCAGCAGCGGGGGACTAGCGCGCTGGGAGACCCAGTACTTC

clone size: NA
D gene: TRBD2
J gene: TRBJ2-7
V gene: TRBV9
CDR3 protein: CASSVGVSGRYEQYF
CDR3 DNA: TGTGCCAGCAGCGTAGGGGTTAGCGGGAGATACGAGCAGTACTTC

clone size: NA
D gene: TRBD1
J gene: TRBJ2-1
V gene: TRBV28
CDR3 protein: CASSAPGTGVYNEQFF
CDR3 DNA: TGTGCCAGCAGTGCTCCCGGGACAGGGGTTTACAATGAGCAGTTCTTC

clone size: NA
D gene: NA
J gene: TRBJ2-7
V gene: TRBV10-2
CDR3 protein: CASSGRTATHEQYF
CDR3 DNA: TGCGCCAGCAGTGGCCGGACAGCCACCCACGAGCAGTACTTC

clone size: NA
D gene: TRBD2
J gene: TRBJ2-5
V gene: TRBV27
CDR3 protein: CASSPTKISGMWWETQYF
CDR3 DNA: TGTGCCAGCAGTCCCACTAAGATTAGCGGGATGTGGTGGGAGACCCAGTACTTC

clone size: few
D gene: NA
J gene: TRBJ1-5
V gene: TRBV27
CDR3 protein: CASSPTGTGGNQPQHF
CDR3 DNA: TGTGCCAGCAGCCCTACCGGGACCGGAGGCAATCAGCCCCAGCATTTT

clone size: NA
D gene: NA
J gene: TRBJ2-7
V gene: TRBV18
CDR3 protein: CASSPERQDEQYF
CDR3 DNA: TGTGCCAGCTCACCAGAAAGACAGGACGAGCAGTACTTC

clone size: NA
D gene: TRBD2
J gene: TRBJ2-3
V gene: TRBV7-6
CDR3 protein: CASSEGLAVEGDTQYF
CDR3 DNA: TGTGCCAGCAGCGAAGGACTAGCGGTTGAGGGAGATACGCAGTATTTT

clone size: NA
D gene: NA
J gene: TRBJ2-7
V gene: TRBV5-1
CDR3 protein: CASSLEGSGGYEQYF
CDR3 DNA: TGCGCCAGCAGCTTGGAGGGTAGCGGTGGCTACGAGCAGTACTTC

clone size: NA
D gene: NA
J gene: TRBJ2-7
V gene: TRBV28
CDR3 protein: CASSTQQGLGVEQYF
CDR3 DNA: TGTGCCAGCAGTACCCAACAGGGATTAGGTGTTGAGCAGTACTTC

clone size: once
D gene: TRBD2
J gene: TRBJ2-2
V gene: TRBV6-5
CDR3 protein: CASSLAGPNTGELFF
CDR3 DNA: TGTGCCAGCAGTCTAGCGGGGCCGAACACCGGGGAGCTGTTTTTT

clone size: NA
D gene: TRBD1
J gene: TRBJ2-7
V gene: TRBV4-2
CDR3 protein: CASSQAPGQGYEQYF
CDR3 DNA: TGTGCCAGCAGCCAAGCCCCGGGACAGGGCTACGAGCAGTACTTC

clone size: NA
D gene: TRBD1
J gene: TRBJ1-5
V gene: TRBV27
CDR3 protein: CASSPLGTGGYQPQHF
CDR3 DNA: TGTGCCAGCAGTCCACTTGGGACAGGGGGATATCAGCCCCAGCATTTT

clone size: NA
D gene: NA
J gene: TRBJ2-3
V gene: TRBV7-8
CDR3 protein: CASSRRSLSTDTQYF
CDR3 DNA: TGTGCCAGCAGCCGCCGCTCCTTAAGCACAGATACGCAGTATTTT

clone size: once
D gene: TRBD2
J gene: TRBJ2-2
V gene: TRBV5-8
CDR3 protein: CASSASGRNTGELFF
CDR3 DNA: TGTGCCAGCAGCGCTAGCGGGAGGAACACCGGGGAGCTGTTTTTT

clone size: NA
D gene: NA
J gene: TRBJ1-1
V gene: TRBV9
CDR3 protein: CASSVASWPNTEAFF
CDR3 DNA: TGTGCCAGCAGCGTAGCCTCCTGGCCAAACACTGAAGCTTTCTTT

clone size: NA
D gene: TRBD2
J gene: TRBJ2-1
V gene: TRBV11-3
CDR3 protein: CASSSNSGGLYNEQFF
CDR3 DNA: TGTGCCAGCAGTTCCAATAGCGGGGGGCTCTACAATGAGCAGTTCTTC

clone size: NA
D gene: TRBD1
J gene: TRBJ2-7
V gene: TRBV7-6
CDR3 protein: CASSLATGGLSYEQYF
CDR3 DNA: TGTGCCAGCAGCTTAGCAACAGGGGGCCTCTCCTACGAGCAGTACTTC

clone size: NA
D gene: TRBD2
J gene: TRBJ2-1
V gene: TRBV28
CDR3 protein: CASRTSGYNEQFF
CDR3 DNA: TGTGCCAGCCGGACTAGCGGCTACAATGAGCAGTTCTTC

clone size: NA
D gene: NA
J gene: TRBJ1-2
V gene: TRBV7-2
CDR3 protein: CASRPTGHSYGYTF
CDR3 DNA: TGTGCCAGCAGGCCTACGGGACACTCCTATGGCTACACCTTC

clone size: NA
D gene: TRBD2
J gene: TRBJ2-7
V gene: TRBV4-3
CDR3 protein: CASSQDEGGGFYEQYF
CDR3 DNA: TGCGCCAGCAGCCAAGATGAGGGCGGGGGTTTCTACGAGCAGTACTTC